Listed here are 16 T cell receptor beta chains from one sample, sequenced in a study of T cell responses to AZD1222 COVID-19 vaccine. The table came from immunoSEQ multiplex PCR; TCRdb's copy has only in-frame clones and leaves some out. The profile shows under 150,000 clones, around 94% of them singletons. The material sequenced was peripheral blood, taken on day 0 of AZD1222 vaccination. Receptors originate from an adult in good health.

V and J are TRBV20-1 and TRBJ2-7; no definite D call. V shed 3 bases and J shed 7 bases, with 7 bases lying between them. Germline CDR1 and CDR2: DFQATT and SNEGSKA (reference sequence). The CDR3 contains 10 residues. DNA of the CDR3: TGCAGTGCTAGCCTTGGAGAGCAGTACTTC. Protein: CSASLGEQYF.

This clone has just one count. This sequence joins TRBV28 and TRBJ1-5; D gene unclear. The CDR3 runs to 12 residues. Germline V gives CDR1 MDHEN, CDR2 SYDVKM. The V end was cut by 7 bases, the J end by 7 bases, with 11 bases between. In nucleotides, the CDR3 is TGTGCCAGCAATACTCACCCCCAGCCCCAGCATTTT. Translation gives CASNTHPQPQHF.

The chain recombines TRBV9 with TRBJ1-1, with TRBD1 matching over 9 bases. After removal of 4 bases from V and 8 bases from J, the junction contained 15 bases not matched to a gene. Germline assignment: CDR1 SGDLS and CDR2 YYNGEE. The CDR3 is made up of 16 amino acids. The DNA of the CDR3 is TGTGCCAGCAGCCCTAGACAGGGGGAAAGAACAAGGGAAGCTTTCTTT. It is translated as CASSPRQGERTREAFF.

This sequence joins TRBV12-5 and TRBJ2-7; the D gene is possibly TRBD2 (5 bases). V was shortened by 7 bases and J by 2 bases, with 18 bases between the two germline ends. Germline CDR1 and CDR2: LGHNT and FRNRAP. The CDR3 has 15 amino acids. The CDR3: CASASGLALTYEQYF. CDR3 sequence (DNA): TGTGCTAGTGCCTCCGGATTAGCGCTTACCTACGAGCAGTACTTC.

The CDR3 spells CASSESRENGYTF. The CDR3 DNA is TGCGCCAGCAGTGAGTCGCGAGAAAATGGCTACACCTTC. The chain uses TRBV10-1 and TRBJ1-2; D unresolved. In germline, CDR1 is WNHNN, CDR2 SYGVQD (reference sequence). The CDR3 totals 13 residues. Trimming shortened V by 0 bases and J by 6 bases, and 8 bases separated the two germline ends.

CDR3 amino acids: CASSLSPYEQYF. The CDR3 DNA reads as TGTGCCAGCAGTTTATCGCCCTACGAGCAGTACTTC. The rearrangement joins TRBV28 to TRBJ2-7; D remains ambiguous. The CDR3 covers 12 residues. Looked up from germline, CDR1 is MDHEN and CDR2 is SYDVKM. The V gene lost 1 base and the J gene lost 2 bases, with 3 bases spanning the gap.

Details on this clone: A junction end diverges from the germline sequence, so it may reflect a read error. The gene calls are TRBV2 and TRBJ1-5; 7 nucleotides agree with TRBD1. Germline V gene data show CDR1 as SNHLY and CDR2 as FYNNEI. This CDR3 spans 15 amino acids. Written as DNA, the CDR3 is TGTGCCAGCAGAGAAGACAGGGTAGGGGTTCAGCCCCAGCATTTT. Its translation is CASREDRVGVQPQHF.

The CDR3 here is CASSQASGGGTDTQYF. CDR3 nucleotide sequence: TGTGCCAGCAGCCAGGCTAGCGGAGGGGGCACAGATACGCAGTATTTT. The chain employs TRBV3-1 (or the pseudogene TRBV3-2) and TRBJ2-3; TRBD2 aligns across 7 bases. V lost 3 bases, J lost 1 base, and 7 bases stayed unmatched. The CDR3 has 16 amino acids. Germline CDR1 LGHDT, CDR2 YNNKEL (reference sequence).

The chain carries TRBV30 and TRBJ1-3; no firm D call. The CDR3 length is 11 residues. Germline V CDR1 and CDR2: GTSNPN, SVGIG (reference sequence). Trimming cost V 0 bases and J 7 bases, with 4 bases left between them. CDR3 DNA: TGTGCCTGGAGTGTAGGTAACACCATATATTTT. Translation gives CAWSVGNTIYF.

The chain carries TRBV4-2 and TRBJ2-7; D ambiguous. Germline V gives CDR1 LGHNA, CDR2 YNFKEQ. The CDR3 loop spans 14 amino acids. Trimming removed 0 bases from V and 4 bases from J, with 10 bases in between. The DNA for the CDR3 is TGTGCCAGCAGCCAAGATCCTAAGGATTACGAGCAGTACTTC. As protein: CASSQDPKDYEQYF.

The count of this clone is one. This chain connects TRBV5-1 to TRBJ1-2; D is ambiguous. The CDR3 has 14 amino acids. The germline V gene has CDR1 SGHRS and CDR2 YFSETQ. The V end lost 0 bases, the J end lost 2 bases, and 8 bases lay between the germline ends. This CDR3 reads CASSLDVGNYGYTF. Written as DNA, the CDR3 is TGCGCCAGCAGCTTGGACGTGGGGAACTATGGCTACACCTTC.

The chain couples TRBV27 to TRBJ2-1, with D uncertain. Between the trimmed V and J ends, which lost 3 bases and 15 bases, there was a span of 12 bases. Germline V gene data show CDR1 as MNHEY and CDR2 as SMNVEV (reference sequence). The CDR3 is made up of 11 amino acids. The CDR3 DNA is TGTGCCAGCAGTTTCGGTAGTGGGGTGTTCTTC. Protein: CASSFGSGVFF.

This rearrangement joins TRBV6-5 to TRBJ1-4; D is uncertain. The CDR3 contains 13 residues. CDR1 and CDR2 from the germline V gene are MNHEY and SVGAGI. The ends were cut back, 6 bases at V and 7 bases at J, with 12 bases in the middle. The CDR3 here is CASSVRSLEKLFF. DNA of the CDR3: TGTGCCAGCAGCGTCAGGTCCCTTGAAAAACTGTTTTTT.

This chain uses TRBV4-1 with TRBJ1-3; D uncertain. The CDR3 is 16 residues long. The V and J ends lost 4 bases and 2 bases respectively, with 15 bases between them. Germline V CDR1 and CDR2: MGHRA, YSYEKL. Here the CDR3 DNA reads TGCGCCAGCAGCCGTATTCTAAGCATAACTGGAAACACCATATATTTT. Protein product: CASSRILSITGNTIYF.

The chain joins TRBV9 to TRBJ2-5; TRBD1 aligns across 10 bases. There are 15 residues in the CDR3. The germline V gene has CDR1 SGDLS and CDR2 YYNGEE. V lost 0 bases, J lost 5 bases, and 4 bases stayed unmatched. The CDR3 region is CASSVVGTGEETQYF. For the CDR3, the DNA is TGTGCCAGCAGCGTAGTCGGGACAGGGGAGGAGACCCAGTACTTC.

The CDR3 nucleotides read TGCGCCAGCAGCTCCGGAGGGGGCAGGCAAGAGGACGGTGGCTACACCTTC. It is translated as CASSSGGGRQEDGGYTF. The chain links TRBV5-1 to TRBJ1-2, with 7 positions matching TRBD1. With 3 bases clipped from V and 7 bases from J, the junction kept 18 bases outside the gene matches. Germline V lookup: CDR1 SGHRS, CDR2 YFSETQ. This CDR3 has 17 amino acids.